Presented here are 17 T cell receptor beta chains from one specimen sequenced in a study of cytotoxic CD8 clonotypes in ibrutinib-treated CLL. The repertoire was sequenced with immunoSEQ multiplex PCR; TCRdb's copy has only in-frame clones and lacks some. The data contain 43,000 or so clones, 50% to 75% of them seen just once; the ten biggest clones take up 20% to 25%. The specimen was PBMCs, collected after 24 months of ibrutinib treatment. These receptors were taken from a human donor with chronic lymphocytic leukemia.

The chain is built from TRBV2 and TRBJ2-7; D might be TRBD2 (5 bases). V dropped 3 bases and J dropped 7 bases, with 7 bases sitting between them. Germline lookup yields CDR1 SNHLY and CDR2 FYNNEI. This CDR3 comprises 11 residues. The CDR3 DNA reads TGTGCCAGCAGTGATTGGAGGGAGCAGTACTTC. Translating gives CASSDWREQYF.

This clone was counted between two and nine times. The chain carries TRBV14 and TRBJ2-1, with 7 bases aligning to TRBD2. CDR3 length equals 14 residues. The germline CDR1 and CDR2 sequences are SGHDN and FVKESK. After removal of 2 bases from V and 7 bases from J, the junction contained 5 bases not matched to a gene. The CDR3 DNA reads as TGTGCCAGCAGCCAACCGGGACTACTTAATGAGCAGTTCTTC. It specifies CASSQPGLLNEQFF.

The rearrangement uses TRBV4-1 and TRBJ2-7; no clear D gene. V lost 1 base and J 4 bases, leaving 11 bases between the germline ends. CDR3 length: 14 amino acids. Germline assignment: CDR1 MGHRA and CDR2 YSYEKL. The CDR3 here is CASSQGRGTYEQYF. CDR3 nucleotides: TGCGCCAGCAGCCAAGGGCGCGGAACATACGAGCAGTACTTC.

This clone has just a few counts. CDR3 coding DNA: TGTGCCAGCAGCTCCCAGCCTGTCGGTGAGCAGTTCTTC. Encoded protein: CASSSQPVGEQFF. The V and J genes are TRBV7-9 and TRBJ2-1, with D unresolved. V dropped 4 bases and J dropped 9 bases, with 13 bases sitting between them. This CDR3 has 13 amino acids. Looked up from germline, CDR1 is SEHNR and CDR2 is FQNEAQ (reference sequence).

This clone was detected a few times. The chain couples TRBV6-1 to TRBJ1-3; D unresolved. The V end lost 0 bases, the J end lost 0 bases, and 9 bases lay between the germline ends. CDR1 and CDR2 from the germline V gene are MNHNS and SASEGT. This CDR3 is 16 amino acids long. The CDR3 nucleotides are TGTGCCAGCAGTGAAGCGCCGGTCTACTCTGGAAACACCATATATTTT. Translating it yields CASSEAPVYSGNTIYF.

Turning to this clone: The same CDR3 arises from other DNA sequences in this sample as well. The rearrangement links TRBV7-8 to TRBJ1-5; 10 nucleotides line up with TRBD1. Germline CDR1 is SGHVS and CDR2 is FQNEAQ. The CDR3 spans 15 residues. V lost 1 base to trimming and J lost 4 bases; unmatched junction nucleotides: 1. The CDR3: CASSLGDRGNQPQHF. The CDR3 region has the DNA TGTGCCAGCAGCTTAGGGGACAGGGGAAATCAGCCCCAGCATTTT.

The rearrangement links TRBV4-1 to TRBJ2-6; 11 positions agree with TRBD1. CDR1 MGHRA and CDR2 YSYEKL come from the germline V gene. The CDR3 runs to 18 residues. J lost 3 bases, V lost 1 base, and 5 bases had no gene match. This CDR3 reads CASSQADRGPVGANVLTF. For the CDR3, the DNA is TGCGCCAGCAGCCAAGCGGACAGGGGGCCAGTTGGGGCCAACGTCCTGACTTTC.

The V call is TRBV11-1, the J call TRBJ2-3, with 9 bases that match TRBD1. There are 15 residues in the CDR3. The V segment lost 6 bases and the J segment 2 bases; nucleotides outside the gene matches: 6. Germline V gene lookup returns CDR1 SGHAT and CDR2 FQDESV (reference sequence). The CDR3 spells CASRTGTGYTDTQYF. CDR3 in DNA: TGTGCCAGCAGAACCGGGACAGGGTACACAGATACGCAGTATTTT.

V and J are TRBV19 and TRBJ2-5; 7 nucleotides match TRBD2. Germline assignment: CDR1 LNHDA and CDR2 SQIVND (reference sequence). The CDR3 length is 14 residues. V shed 3 bases and J 2 bases; nucleotides not matched to a gene: 3. CDR3 sequence reads: CASSILAAQETQYF. For the CDR3, the DNA is TGTGCCAGTAGTATTCTAGCGGCTCAAGAGACCCAGTACTTC.

The chain employs TRBV5-5 and TRBJ2-7; perhaps TRBD2 as D (6 bases). The CDR3 is made up of 12 amino acids. V was pared by 4 bases and J by 6 bases, with 11 bases between. CDR1 is SGHKS, CDR2 YYEKEE, per germline (reference sequence). In nucleotides, the CDR3 is TGTGCCAGCAGCGGTGGGACTGCCGAGCAGTACTTC. Translated: CASSGGTAEQYF.

V usage is TRBV7-8 and J usage is TRBJ2-1, with 7 bases fitting TRBD1. V was pared by 5 bases and J by 1 base, with 8 bases of the junction left unmatched. This CDR3 contains 16 residues. Germline loops: CDR1 SGHVS, CDR2 FQNEAQ. In DNA, the CDR3 is TGTGCCAGCAGCCCTATTCAGGGGGTGTCCTACAATGAGCAGTTCTTC. Protein: CASSPIQGVSYNEQFF.

This clone was picked up a small number of times. The chain couples TRBV11-2 to TRBJ2-7, with a possible D match to TRBD1 (5 bases). The CDR3 contains 15 residues. V lost 2 bases, J lost 2 bases, and 13 bases lay in between. Germline V lookup: CDR1 SGHAT, CDR2 FQNNGV. Here the CDR3 DNA reads TGTGCCAGCAGCTTAAGTGGGGCCCTAACCTACGAGCAGTACTTC. It specifies CASSLSGALTYEQYF.

This clone was seen only once. The rearrangement joins TRBV14 to TRBJ2-5; D is unclear. The germline V and J ends were trimmed by 3 bases and 3 bases, with 5 bases remaining between them. CDR3 length: 12 amino acids. Germline V gene lookup returns CDR1 SGHDN and CDR2 FVKESK. Here the CDR3 reads CASSQGEETQYF. CDR3 DNA: TGTGCCAGCAGCCAGGGCGAAGAGACCCAGTACTTC.

The rearrangement joins TRBV15 to TRBJ2-7; D is unclear. The CDR3 is 15 amino acids. Germline V lookup: CDR1 LNHNV, CDR2 YYDKDF (reference sequence). Trimming left V 0 bases short and J 5 bases short, with 14 bases between. The CDR3 region has the DNA TGTGCCACCAGCAGAGATAGGTTGGTATTCCACGAGCAGTACTTC. It yields the protein CATSRDRLVFHEQYF.

This sequence joins TRBV5-1 and TRBJ1-2; D is uncertain. The CDR3 extends over 13 amino acids. V was pared by 4 bases and J by 6 bases, with 13 bases between. CDR1 is SGHRS and CDR2 is YFSETQ in the germline V gene. The CDR3 DNA sequence: TGCGCCAGCAGCCGTACGGGGTTAGATGGCTACACCTTC. Protein sequence: CASSRTGLDGYTF.

In its sample, this clone was seen once. The chain recombines TRBV25-1 with TRBJ2-2; weak D call: TRBD2 (6 bases). Germline CDR1 MGHDK, CDR2 SYGVNS. CDR3 size: 17 residues. Trimming removed 1 base at V and 5 bases at J, with 17 bases between. The CDR3 region has the DNA TGTGCCAGCAGTGAATCCCCGAGTAGGGGAGGAACCGGGGAGCTGTTTTTT. This encodes CASSESPSRGGTGELFF.

This clone was seen a handful of times. This rearrangement joins TRBV7-9 to TRBJ2-7; D not certain. There are 14 residues in the CDR3. Between the trimmed V and J ends, which lost 5 bases and 0 bases, there was a span of 11 bases. Germline V lookup: CDR1 SEHNR, CDR2 FQNEAQ (reference sequence). CDR3 sequence reads: CASSPLTSSYEQYF. The CDR3 nucleotides read TGTGCCAGCAGCCCCCTGACGTCCTCCTACGAGCAGTACTTC.